This TCR beta chain was found in a study of T cell responses to AZD1222 COVID-19 vaccine. For this clone: Antigen unknown.

The table came from immunoSEQ multiplex PCR; TCRdb's copy has only in-frame clones and leaves some out. The sample includes 250,000 to 300,000 clones, 90% to 95% seen only once; the top ten take roughly 0.51%. CDR1 is LGHDT and CDR2 is YNNKEL in the germline V gene (reference sequence). Trimming cost V 0 bases and J 6 bases, with 8 bases left between them. The CDR3 contains 13 residues. Study conclusions and caveats: Clonal diversity may have been underestimated in mostly white British donors. Receipt of two AZD1222 doses was followed by a rise in Spike-specific TCR breadth and depth. There were repertoire samples only from the period after the peak T cell response.

The rearrangement links TRBV3-1 (or the pseudogene TRBV3-2) to TRBJ1-2; D ambiguous. The sample in question was peripheral blood, obtained 28 days after the second AZD1222 dose. This TCR derives from an adult who received the AZD1222 COVID-19 vaccine. CDR3 coding DNA: TGTGCCAGCAGCCAAGAATTTTACCATGGCTACACCTTC. Translating it yields CASSQEFYHGYTF.